This T cell receptor (beta chain) was sequenced for a study of metastatic and nonmetastatic thyroid tumors. The overall study: Repertoires of blood and of tissue (tumor or nodule) from malignant and benign thyroid patients were compared.

Germline CDR1 and CDR2: SEHNR and FQNEAQ (reference sequence). This CDR3 is built from 14 residues. After removal of 3 bases from V and 7 bases from J, the junction contained 6 bases not matched to a gene. Overall study findings and caveats: According to reports, the diversity of TCR beta was significantly higher in malignant thyroid tumors than in benign nodules, and this held in both blood and tumor samples.

Thyroid surgery was performed in patients who had received no treatment beforehand. Authors' data handling: Construction of a distant-metastasis classifier for papillary thyroid cancer relied on CDR3 differences across clinicopathological groups. TCRdb re-called the PCR reads with MiXCR. The V and J calls reflect TCRdb's pipeline rather than the authors' work. The sample lists roughly 64,000 clones, just over 4% seen once, with 20% to 25% in the top ten. Many counts were recorded for this clone. What it recognizes is unknown. The sample comprised blood. The clonotype was recovered from a female donor with papillary thyroid cancer or a benign thyroid nodule (not recorded which). Some clones in this sample may be carry-over from other donors' samples. The chain couples TRBV7-9 to TRBJ2-1, with 7 positions matching TRBD2. The CDR3 bases are TGTGCCAGCAGCTTTTCTAGCGGCTCGAATGAGCAGTTCTTC. It translates to CASSFSSGSNEQFF.